This TCR beta chain was retrieved from a study of low-dose radiotherapy and immunotherapy resistance in tumors. Across the whole study: Cohort 1 patients were irradiated with 0.5 Gy fractions every 2 weeks to 6.5 Gy total. A total of 13 Gy over 26 weeks was given to Cohort 2 as 1 Gy per fraction every two weeks. The 200 mg/m2 dose of intravenous cyclophosphamide was given every two weeks, one day before radiation and immunotherapy.

Time point of the sample: before trial treatment. Donors, who were enrolled in a single-arm phase I dose-escalation trial, received nivolumab, ipilimumab, aspirin, low-dose cyclophosphamide and low-dose radiotherapy. TRAV and TRBV primers primed cDNA for both TCRalpha and TCRbeta. The TCRs were subjected to amplification over around 19 PCR cycles employing a constant-region primer in conjunction with a V-primer adapter. TCRdb used MiXCR to reprocess the reads, holding one entry per CDR3 protein. The profile shows around 83,000 distinct CDR3 sequences, approximately 20% of them singletons. The material was PBMCs, obtained before treatment. The clonotype originates from a male donor with prostate cancer.

As DNA, the CDR3 is TGTGCCAGCAGTGAACAGGGACCCGGCTACACCTTC. It specifies CASSEQGPGYTF. The chain carries TRBV6-1 and TRBJ1-2, with D possibly being TRBD1 (5 bases). V lost 2 bases and J lost 8, with 9 bases in between. Germline CDR1 and CDR2: MNHNS and SASEGT. The CDR3 runs to 12 residues.